This T cell receptor (beta chain) came from a study of identical twins. This clonotype occurred a few times. It was template switching that added a universal primer site, and there were unique molecular identifiers on the cDNA. MiXCR was run by TCRdb on the 5' RACE reads, yielding one entry per CDR3 protein. The sample contains 400,000 to 500,000 distinct CDR3 sequences, about 18% of which appear only once. The sample was naive T cells sorted from blood. The clonotype was recovered from a man aged 45 to 65 in good health.

The CDR3 sequence: CASSEGTGGPYEQYF. CDR3 DNA sequence: TGTGCCAGCAGCGAGGGGACAGGGGGTCCCTACGAGCAGTACTTC. This chain links TRBV7-6 with TRBJ2-7; 11 bases line up with TRBD1. Germline assignment: CDR1 SGHVS and CDR2 FNYEAQ. This CDR3 has 15 amino acids. With V trimmed by 5 bases and J by 2 bases, 5 bases remained unmatched.